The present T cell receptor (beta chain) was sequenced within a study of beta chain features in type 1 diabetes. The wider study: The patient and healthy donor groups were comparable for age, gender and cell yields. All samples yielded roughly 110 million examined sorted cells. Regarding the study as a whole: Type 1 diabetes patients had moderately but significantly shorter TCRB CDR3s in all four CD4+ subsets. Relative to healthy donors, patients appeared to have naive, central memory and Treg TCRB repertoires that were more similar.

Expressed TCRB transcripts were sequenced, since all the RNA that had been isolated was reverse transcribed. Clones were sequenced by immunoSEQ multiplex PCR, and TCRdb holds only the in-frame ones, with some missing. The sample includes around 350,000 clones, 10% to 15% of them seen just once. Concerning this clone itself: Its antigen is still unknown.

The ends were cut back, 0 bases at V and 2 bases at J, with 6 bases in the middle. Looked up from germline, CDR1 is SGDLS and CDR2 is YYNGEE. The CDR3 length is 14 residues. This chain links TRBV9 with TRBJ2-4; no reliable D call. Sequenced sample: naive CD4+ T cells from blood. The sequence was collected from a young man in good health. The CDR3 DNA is TGTGCCAGCAGCGTAGCTCCCTCCAAAAACATTCAGTACTTC. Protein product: CASSVAPSKNIQYF.